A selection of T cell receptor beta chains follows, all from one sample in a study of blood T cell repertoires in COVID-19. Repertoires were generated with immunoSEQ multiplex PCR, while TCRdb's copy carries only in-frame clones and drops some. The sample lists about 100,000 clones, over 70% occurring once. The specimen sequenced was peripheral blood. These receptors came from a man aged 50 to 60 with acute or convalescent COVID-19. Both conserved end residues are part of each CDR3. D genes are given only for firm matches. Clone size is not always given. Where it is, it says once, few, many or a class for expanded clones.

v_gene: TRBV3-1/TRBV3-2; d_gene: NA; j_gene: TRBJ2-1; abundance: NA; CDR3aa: CASSPEPAYNEQFF; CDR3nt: TGTGCCAGCAGCCCCGAGCCCGCCTACAATGAGCAGTTCTTC
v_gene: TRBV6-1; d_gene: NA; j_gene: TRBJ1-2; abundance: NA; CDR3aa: CASSDADSSVSGYTF; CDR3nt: TGTGCCAGCAGTGATGCGGATTCCTCCGTGAGTGGCTACACCTTC
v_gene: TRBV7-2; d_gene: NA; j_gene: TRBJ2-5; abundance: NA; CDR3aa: CASSRVGGTQYF; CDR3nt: TGTGCCAGCAGCAGGGTCGGGGGGACCCAGTACTTC
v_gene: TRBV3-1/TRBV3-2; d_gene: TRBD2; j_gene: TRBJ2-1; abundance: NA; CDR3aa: CASSPLPGLAGNSYNEQFF; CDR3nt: TGTGCCAGCAGTCCCCTACCGGGACTAGCGGGAAACTCCTACAATGAGCAGTTCTTC
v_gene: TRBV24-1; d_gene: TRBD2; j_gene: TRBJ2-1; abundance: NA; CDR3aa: CATSDLKREGRDEQFF; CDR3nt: TGTGCCACCAGTGATTTGAAGCGGGAGGGCCGCGATGAGCAGTTCTTC
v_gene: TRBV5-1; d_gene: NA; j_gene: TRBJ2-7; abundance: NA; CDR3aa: CASSIRQDVSYEQYF; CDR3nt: TGCGCCAGCAGCATCCGACAGGATGTCTCCTACGAGCAGTACTTC
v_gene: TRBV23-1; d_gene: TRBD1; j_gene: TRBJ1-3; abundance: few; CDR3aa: CASSQSSGQVIGNTIYF; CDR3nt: TGCGCCAGCAGTCAATCCTCGGGACAGGTAATCGGAAACACCATATATTTT
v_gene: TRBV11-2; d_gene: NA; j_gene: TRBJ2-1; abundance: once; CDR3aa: CASSLVEYNEQFF; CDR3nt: TGTGCCAGCAGCTTAGTTGAGTACAATGAGCAGTTCTTC
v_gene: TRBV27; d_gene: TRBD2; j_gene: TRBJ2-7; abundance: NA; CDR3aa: CASSLAGVEIYEQYF; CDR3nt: TGTGCCAGCAGTTTAGCGGGAGTTGAAATCTACGAGCAGTACTTC
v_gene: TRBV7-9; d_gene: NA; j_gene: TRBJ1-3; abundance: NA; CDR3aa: CASSWGQGSGNTIYF; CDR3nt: TGTGCCAGCAGCTGGGGCCAAGGCTCTGGAAACACCATATATTTT
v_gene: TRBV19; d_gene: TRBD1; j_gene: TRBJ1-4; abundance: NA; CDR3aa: CASRDRGRGEKLFF; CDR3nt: TGTGCCAGTAGGGACAGGGGGCGCGGTGAAAAACTGTTTTTT
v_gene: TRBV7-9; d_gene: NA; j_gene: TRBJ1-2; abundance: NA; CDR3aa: CASSPDSLYGYTF; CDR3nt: TGTGCCAGCAGCCCGGACAGCCTCTATGGCTACACCTTC
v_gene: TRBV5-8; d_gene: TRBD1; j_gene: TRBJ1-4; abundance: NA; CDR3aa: CASSAGQGSANEKLFF; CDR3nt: TGTGCCAGCAGCGCGGGACAGGGGAGCGCTAATGAAAAACTGTTTTTT
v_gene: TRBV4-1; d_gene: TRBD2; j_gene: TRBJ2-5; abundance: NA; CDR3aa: CASSQVPSGRVQETQYF; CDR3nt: TGCGCCAGCAGCCAAGTGCCTAGCGGGAGAGTCCAAGAGACCCAGTACTTC
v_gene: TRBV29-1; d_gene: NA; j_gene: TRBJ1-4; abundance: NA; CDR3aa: CSVETGLTNEKLFF; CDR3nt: TGCAGCGTAGAAACAGGGCTAACTAATGAAAAACTGTTTTTT
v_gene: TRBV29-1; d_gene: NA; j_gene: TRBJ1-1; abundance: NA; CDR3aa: CSVAVIDRGNTEAFF; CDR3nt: TGCAGCGTTGCGGTTATTGACAGAGGAAACACTGAAGCTTTCTTT
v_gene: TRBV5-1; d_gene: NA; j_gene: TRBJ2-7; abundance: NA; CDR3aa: CASSSRGAGEQYF; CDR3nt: TGCGCCAGCAGCTCACGGGGGGCGGGTGAGCAGTACTTC
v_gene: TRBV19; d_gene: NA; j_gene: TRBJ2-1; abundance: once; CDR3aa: CASSMSRSSYNEQFF; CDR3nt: TGTGCCAGTAGTATGTCGCGGAGCTCCTACAATGAGCAGTTCTTC
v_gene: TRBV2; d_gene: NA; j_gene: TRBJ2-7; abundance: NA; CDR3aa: CASKPQENEQYF; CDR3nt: TGTGCCAGCAAACCACAGGAAAACGAGCAGTACTTC
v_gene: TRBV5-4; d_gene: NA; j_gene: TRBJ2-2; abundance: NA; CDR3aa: CASSPDRFRTGELFF; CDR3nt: TGTGCCAGCAGCCCCGACAGGTTTCGGACCGGGGAGCTGTTTTTT
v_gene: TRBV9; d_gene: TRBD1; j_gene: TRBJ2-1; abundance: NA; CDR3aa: CASSVGSQGATNEQFF; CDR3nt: TGTGCCAGCAGCGTAGGTTCACAGGGGGCGACCAATGAGCAGTTCTTC
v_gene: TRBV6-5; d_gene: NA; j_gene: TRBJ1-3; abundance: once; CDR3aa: CASRQLSSGNTIYF; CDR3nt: TGTGCCAGCAGACAGCTATCCTCTGGAAACACCATATATTTT
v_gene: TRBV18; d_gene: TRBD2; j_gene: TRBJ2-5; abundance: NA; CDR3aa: CASSPRLAGGQETQYF; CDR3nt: TGTGCCAGCTCACCAAGACTAGCGGGAGGACAAGAGACCCAGTACTTC
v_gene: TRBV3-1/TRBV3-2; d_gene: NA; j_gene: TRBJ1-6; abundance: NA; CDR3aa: CASSQKTGFSPLHF; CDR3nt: TGTGCCAGCAGCCAAAAGACAGGTTTTTCACCCCTCCACTTT
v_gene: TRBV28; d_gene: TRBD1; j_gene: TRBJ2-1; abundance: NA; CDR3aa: CASSLGTGRHNEQFF; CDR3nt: TGTGCCAGCAGTTTGGGGACAGGACGACACAATGAGCAGTTCTTC
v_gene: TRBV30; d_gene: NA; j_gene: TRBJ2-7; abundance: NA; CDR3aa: CAWSVPQAYQYEQYF; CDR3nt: TGTGCCTGGAGTGTACCTCAGGCTTACCAATACGAGCAGTACTTC
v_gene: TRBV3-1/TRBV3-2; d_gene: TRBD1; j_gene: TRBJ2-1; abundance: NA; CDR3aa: CASSQGTGPYNEQFF; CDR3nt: TGTGCCAGCAGCCAAGGGACAGGGCCTTACAATGAGCAGTTCTTC